The rows below give T cell receptor beta chains drawn from one sample of a study of cytomegalovirus exposure and HLA in healthy donors. This table comes from immunoSEQ multiplex PCR, and its TCRdb copy is limited to in-frame clones, with some not included. The table has roughly 58,000 clones, roughly four fifths seen once; the top ten hold more than 1.5%. The sample consisted of PBMCs. These receptors were collected from a human donor in good health. The conserved cysteine and the conserved F or W are not part of the CDR3 here. Fields, in order: clone size, V gene, CDR3 protein. A clone size is listed for some rows: how often the clone was seen (once, few, many), or a class if it is expanded.

abundance: .; v_gene: TRBV21-1; CDR3aa: ASSKVGTLVNEKLF
abundance: .; v_gene: TRBV5-4; CDR3aa: ASSSPGSYGYT
abundance: .; v_gene: TRBV9; CDR3aa: ASSVGGLNQYGYT
abundance: .; v_gene: TRBV6-1; CDR3aa: ASSGSGECEAF
abundance: .; v_gene: TRBV29-1; CDR3aa: SVPMTASTDTQY
abundance: .; v_gene: TRBV11-3; CDR3aa: ASSLRTSGGAGELF
abundance: .; v_gene: TRBV5-1; CDR3aa: ASSLFGHLKNTEAF
abundance: .; v_gene: TRBV11-2; CDR3aa: ASSLGGTLTGELF
abundance: .; v_gene: TRBV30; CDR3aa: AWSEGVNTEAF
abundance: .; v_gene: TRBV7-6; CDR3aa: ASSQDRGGNTIY
abundance: .; v_gene: TRBV9; CDR3aa: ASSVLADTDTQY
abundance: .; v_gene: TRBV30; CDR3aa: AWSSPTGDLTDTQY
abundance: few; v_gene: TRBV12-5; CDR3aa: ASAFRDRGHTQY
abundance: .; v_gene: TRBV7-8; CDR3aa: ASCLTGWRETQY
abundance: .; v_gene: TRBV5-1; CDR3aa: ASSPRDRRNYGYT
abundance: .; v_gene: TRBV11-3; CDR3aa: ASSLGRQGRAF
abundance: .; v_gene: TRBV5-1; CDR3aa: ASSSYRGAEAF
abundance: .; v_gene: TRBV5-8; CDR3aa: ASSSQRGSTDTQY
abundance: .; v_gene: TRBV5-1; CDR3aa: ASSLLGGPYEQY
abundance: .; v_gene: TRBV5-6; CDR3aa: ASSTIDKVGSYEQY
abundance: .; v_gene: TRBV30; CDR3aa: AWSLQGVHGYT
abundance: once; v_gene: TRBV10-3; CDR3aa: AISEDRGGNTIY
abundance: once; v_gene: TRBV4-2; CDR3aa: ASSQPSGVERNEQY
abundance: .; v_gene: TRBV28; CDR3aa: ASSLRGYAGEKLF
abundance: once; v_gene: TRBV6-1; CDR3aa: ASSEGGGGGTEAF
abundance: .; v_gene: TRBV5-5; CDR3aa: ASSLGAGEQY
abundance: .; v_gene: TRBV28; CDR3aa: ASSLTGAMNTEAF
abundance: .; v_gene: TRBV14; CDR3aa: ASSQGVSYGYT
abundance: .; v_gene: TRBV13; CDR3aa: ASSPTSGYGVSYNEQF
abundance: .; v_gene: TRBV2; CDR3aa: ASSDRADEQY
abundance: .; v_gene: TRBV19; CDR3aa: ASSEREYTYEQY
abundance: .; v_gene: TRBV6-5; CDR3aa: ASSSPGGETQY
abundance: .; v_gene: TRBV6-4; CDR3aa: AGPWREGEAF
abundance: .; v_gene: TRBV7-2; CDR3aa: ASSLAQGAPGYEQY
abundance: .; v_gene: TRBV30; CDR3aa: AWRGLAGEGAEQF
abundance: .; v_gene: TRBV5-4; CDR3aa: ASSYRAGGHYEQY
abundance: .; v_gene: TRBV6-6; CDR3aa: ASSGWNYEQY
abundance: .; v_gene: TRBV5-1; CDR3aa: ASSSNTESSYEQY
abundance: .; v_gene: TRBV9; CDR3aa: ASSQGPGLAGDTGTQY
abundance: .; v_gene: TRBV9; CDR3aa: ASTQDGGGSYNEQF
abundance: .; v_gene: TRBV9; CDR3aa: ASSVAGATNQPQH
abundance: .; v_gene: TRBV2; CDR3aa: ASSVQTGIDYGYT
abundance: .; v_gene: TRBV28; CDR3aa: ASSSSGFGAEAF
abundance: .; v_gene: TRBV5-1; CDR3aa: ASSSAGASNEQF
abundance: .; v_gene: TRBV7-2; CDR3aa: ASSRSGDDQH
abundance: .; v_gene: TRBV27; CDR3aa: ASRTGVGYGYT
abundance: .; v_gene: TRBV7-6; CDR3aa: ASSGGAGEQY
abundance: .; v_gene: TRBV28; CDR3aa: ASSLLGGGRGETQY